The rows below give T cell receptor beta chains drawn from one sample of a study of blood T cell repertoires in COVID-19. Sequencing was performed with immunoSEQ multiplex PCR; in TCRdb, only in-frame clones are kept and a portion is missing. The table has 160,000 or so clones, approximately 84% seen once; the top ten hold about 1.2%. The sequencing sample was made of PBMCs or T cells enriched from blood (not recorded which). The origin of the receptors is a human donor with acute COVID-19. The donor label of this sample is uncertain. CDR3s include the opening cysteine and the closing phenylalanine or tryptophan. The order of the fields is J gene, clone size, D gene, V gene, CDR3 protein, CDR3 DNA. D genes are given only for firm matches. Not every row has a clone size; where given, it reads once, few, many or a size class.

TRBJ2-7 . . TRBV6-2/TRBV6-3 CASSYSLASYEQYF TGTGCCAGCAGTTACTCGTTGGCCTCCTACGAGCAGTACTTC
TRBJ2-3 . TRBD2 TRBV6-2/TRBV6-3 CASSILAGDGDTQYF TGTGCCAGCAGTATACTAGCGGGGGATGGAGATACGCAGTATTTT
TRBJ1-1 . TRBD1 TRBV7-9 CASSSSRGGPEAFF TGTGCCAGCAGCTCAAGCAGAGGGGGCCCTGAAGCTTTCTTT
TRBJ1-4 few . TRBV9 CASSPNRVGNEKLFF TGTGCCAGCAGCCCAAACAGGGTAGGAAATGAAAAACTGTTTTTT
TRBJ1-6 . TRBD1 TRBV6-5 CASSSRRQGRNSPLHF TGTGCCAGCAGTTCAAGGCGACAGGGAAGGAATTCACCCCTCCACTTT
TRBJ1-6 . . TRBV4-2 CASSQFSGDSPLHF TGTGCCAGCAGCCAATTTTCAGGGGATTCACCCCTCCACTTT
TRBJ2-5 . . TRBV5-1 CASSLAEGTQYF TGCGCCAGCAGCTTGGCCGAGGGGACCCAGTACTTC
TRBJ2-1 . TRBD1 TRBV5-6 CASSFFFRGRNNEQFF TGTGCCAGCAGCTTTTTCTTTAGGGGGCGTAACAATGAGCAGTTCTTC
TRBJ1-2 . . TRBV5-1 CASSLGRDYGYTF TGCGCCAGCAGCTTGGGACGGGACTATGGCTACACCTTC
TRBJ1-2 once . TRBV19 CASARRGRRESNYGYTF TGTGCCAGTGCCCGAAGGGGCAGGAGAGAGAGTAACTATGGCTACACCTTC
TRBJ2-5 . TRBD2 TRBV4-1 CASSQVPLARETQYF TGCGCCAGCAGCCAAGTGCCACTAGCGAGAGAGACCCAGTACTTC
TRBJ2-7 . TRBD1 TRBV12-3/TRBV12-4 CASSDGTGSQYF TGTGCCAGCAGCGACGGGACAGGGTCACAGTACTTC
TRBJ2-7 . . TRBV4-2 CASSQDLSGPYEQYF TGTGCCAGCAGCCAAGATTTGTCAGGTCCGTACGAGCAGTACTTC
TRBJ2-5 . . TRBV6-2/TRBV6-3 CASSRTEETQYF TGTGCCAGCAGTAGGACAGAAGAGACCCAGTACTTC
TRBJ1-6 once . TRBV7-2 CASSLQGSPSNSPLHF TGTGCCAGCAGCTTACAGGGGAGCCCCTCTAATTCACCCCTCCACTTT
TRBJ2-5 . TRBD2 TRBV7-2 CASSLRWEGETQYF TGTGCCAGCTCACTGCGGTGGGAGGGAGAGACCCAGTACTTC
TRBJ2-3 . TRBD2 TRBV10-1 CASSPSSGTQYF TGCGCCAGCAGCCCCTCTAGCGGTACGCAGTATTTT
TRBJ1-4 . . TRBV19 CASSMEDKLFF TGTGCCAGTAGTATGGAGGATAAACTGTTTTTT